The present T cell receptor beta chain was sequenced within a study of blood T cells in healthy people across ages (dated by TCRdb to the mid-2010s). A note on the overall study: In model experiments, roughly one uniquely barcoded TCR beta cDNA molecule per two T cells was captured by template switching. Using the same blood draw, the study looked at two additional independent replicas of 1 million unique cDNA reads for two donors, one aged 18 to 29 and the other aged 80 or older. To avoid experimental bias, donors of different ages were spread randomly across the sequencing lanes. The donors were divided into four age groups: young (average around 17 years), middle-aged (about 40), aged (approximately 59) and long-lived (roughly 86). Using deep sequencing normalized with unique cDNA molecular identifiers, the study measured how TCR beta repertoire diversity changes with age.

A distance of 12 bases separates the germline ends of V and J, which lose 3 bases and 6 bases respectively. The CDR3 runs 14 residues from the cysteine to the phenylalanine. Of all the DNA, just the CDR3 is kept, 42 bases in frame from base 1. Looking up the germline V gene yields CDR1 SNHLY and CDR2 FYNNEI. The roughly 39 donors, aged 6 to 90 years, were systemically healthy Caucasian individuals from Russia. Each donor gave 9.5 to 10 milliliters of peripheral blood, drawn into EDTA-treated Vacutainer tubes. Ficoll-Paque density-gradient centrifugation was used to isolate PBMCs, with at least 6 million per sample. Trizol reagent was used to extract total RNA from PBMCs, with at least 6 micrograms per sample. Naive CD45RAhigh/CD27high T cell percentages were measured by flow cytometry on a PBMC aliquot from every donor. With regard to this clonotype: Its antigen specificity is not known. No clone much larger than this one lies a single base away; base qualities are absent.

General findings and caveats noted by the study authors: Compared with the aged group, more naive CD4+ T cells, fewer expanded clones and increased TCR diversity were shown by the long-lived group, suggesting age selection. A strong correlation was found between observed TCR beta diversity and the percentage of naive T cells measured by flow cytometry. Donor CMV infection status was unknown, potentially confounding age-related changes in expanded clonotypes. Estimates of total diversity from one million sequenced T cells were regarded as lower bounds and underestimates. Since profiling was done on bulk unsorted PBMCs, naive and antigen-experienced compartments could not be conclusively compared. As age increased, observed TCR beta diversity per million T cells dropped in a roughly linear way, and a significant reduction was already evident by age approximately 40.

Libraries came from 5' RACE. The sequencer was an Illumina HiSeq 2500. The second PCR ran for roughly 7 to 12 cycles and used a J-beta primer mix along with a sample-barcoded 5' primer. Each TCR beta cDNA molecule received a unique molecular identifier from a template-switch 5' adaptor carrying 12 random nucleotides. Each sample yielded at least 2.5 million CDR3-containing paired-end reads. All of the RNA was converted into first-strand cDNA using the Mint cDNA synthesis kit, with a TRBC-specific oligonucleotide serving as the primer. After uracil-DNA glycosylase treatment, a first 18-cycle PCR used universal primers M1SS and BC2_uni_R on all cDNA. The study's own analysis went as follows. Each sample was normalized by randomly selecting 1 million high-quality reads, each carrying a distinct molecular identifier. Reads with shared molecular identifiers were discarded instead of being binned into consensus sequences. CDR3 identification, clonotype clustering and error correction used MiTCR with a Q25 quality threshold and the strictest error-elimination algorithm. A nonparametric unseen species model with Euler transformation was used to estimate lower-bound total TCR beta diversity. The raw public reads went through TCRdb reprocessing: fastp at Q25, MiXCR clone calling, in-frame beta chains kept. Here each entry gathers all rows of one CDR3 protein and keeps the most common genes and DNA. These V and J calls rely on TCRdb rather than the paper's analysis. The sample table lists 380,000 or so distinct CDR3 sequences, 52% of them with a count of one. The top ten constitute 51% of the sample.

This receptor was obtained from a man aged 55 to 70 in good health. The chain uses TRBV2 and TRBJ1-5; possibly the D gene is TRBD1, per 5 matching bases. The source material was blood. The DNA reads TGTGCCAGCAGTGATGGCCAGGGCGCTCAGCCCCAGCATTTT. It specifies CASSDGQGAQPQHF. Where the CDR3 stops, the reference TRBV2 and TRBJ1-5 genes take over; the full variable domain is EPEVTQTPSHQVTQMGQEVILRCVPISNHLYFYWYRQILGQKVEFLVSFYNNEISEKSEIFDDQFSVERPDGSNFTLKIRSTKLEDSAMYFCASSDGQGAQPQHFGDGTRLSIL.